The rows below give T cell receptor beta chains drawn from one sample of a study of identical twins. MiXCR, applied by TCRdb to the 5' RACE reads, yields one record per CDR3 protein. The sample lists some 230,000 distinct CDR3 sequences; about 6.7% were seen once. The same specimen was also included in a second study, on T cells expressing NK-cell markers.

Sequenced: CD8+ T cells sorted from blood. These receptors came from a woman aged 18-30 years in good health. CDR3s include the opening cysteine and the closing phenylalanine or tryptophan. The D gene is left open where the match is weak. Not every row has a clone size; where given, it reads once, few, many or a size class.

size	V	J	D	CDR3	DNA
many	TRBV12-3/TRBV12-4	TRBJ2-3	TRBD2	CASSSGLAGDYTDTQYF	TGTGCCAGCAGTTCCGGACTAGCGGGGGACTACACAGATACGCAGTATTTT
many	TRBV10-3	TRBJ2-7	-	CAISGTESYEQYF	TGTGCCATCAGTGGGACAGAATCCTACGAGCAGTACTTC
few	TRBV7-9	TRBJ1-1	-	CASSPMTARNEAFF	TGTGCCAGCAGCCCGATGACAGCGCGAAATGAAGCTTTCTTT
-	TRBV29-1	TRBJ2-7	TRBD1	CSVERLGQGVNEQYF	TGCAGCGTTGAGCGTCTGGGACAGGGGGTCAACGAGCAGTACTTC
few	TRBV9	TRBJ1-1	-	CASSIGINTEAFF	TGTGCCAGCAGCATCGGGATTAACACTGAAGCTTTCTTT
many	TRBV9	TRBJ2-1	TRBD2	CASSVGYGAGSGSEQFF	TGTGCCAGCAGCGTCGGTTATGGGGCGGGTAGCGGGAGTGAGCAGTTCTTC
-	TRBV7-9	TRBJ2-7	-	CASSASHEQYF	TGTGCCAGCAGCGCATCTCACGAGCAGTACTTC
few	TRBV20-1	TRBJ1-1	-	CSARGSENTEAFF	TGCAGTGCTAGAGGGTCAGAGAACACTGAAGCTTTCTTT
few	TRBV7-8	TRBJ1-1	TRBD1	CASSPRTGPTMNTEAFF	TGTGCCAGCAGCCCGAGGACAGGTCCTACTATGAACACTGAAGCTTTCTTT
few	TRBV14	TRBJ2-5	-	CASSQMAASYQETQYF	TGTGCCAGCAGCCAGATGGCCGCGTCGTACCAAGAGACCCAGTACTTC
few	TRBV12-3/TRBV12-4	TRBJ2-1	-	CASSLSRLEQFF	TGTGCCAGCAGCCTCTCCAGGCTTGAGCAGTTCTTC
many	TRBV12-3/TRBV12-4	TRBJ2-5	TRBD2	CAAGGGETQYF	TGTGCCGCGGGAGGGGGAGAGACCCAGTACTTC
-	TRBV6-5	TRBJ1-3	-	CASSSWPGGNTIYF	TGTGCCAGCAGTTCGTGGCCCGGAGGAAACACCATATATTTT
many	TRBV11-3	TRBJ2-7	-	CASSLVQGNYEQYF	TGTGCCAGCAGCTTAGTGCAGGGGAACTACGAGCAGTACTTC
many	TRBV5-1	TRBJ1-1	-	CASSLGGRGLTEAFF	TGCGCCAGCAGCTTGGGCGGTCGGGGCCTCACTGAAGCTTTCTTT
-	TRBV27	TRBJ1-2	TRBD1	CASSGQGRYGYTF	TGTGCCAGCAGTGGACAGGGTCGCTATGGCTACACCTTC